Shown below are 8 T cell receptor beta chains from a single sample sequenced in a study of Graves' ophthalmopathy and Graves' hyperthyroidism. For repertoire sequencing, the TCR beta CDR3 regions were amplified from RNA transcripts. The first round was an RT-PCR with HTBI primers, and the second round was a multiplex PCR. TCRdb ran MiXCR on the multiplex PCR reads and lists one entry per CDR3 protein. This repertoire shows roughly 420,000 distinct CDR3 sequences, around 20% found once; its top ten account for approximately 3.2%. Specimen: peripheral blood. Receptors originate from a young woman with stable Graves' hyperthyroidism.

In this sample, this clonotype turned up many times. This sequence joins TRBV20-1 and TRBJ2-2; 8 nucleotides agree with TRBD2. Germline lookup yields CDR1 DFQATT and CDR2 SNEGSKA (reference sequence). V lost 0 bases to trimming and J lost 4 bases; unmatched junction nucleotides: 1. CDR3 length equals 14 residues. CDR3 DNA: TGCAGTGCTAGAGATGGGACTAGCACCGGGGAGCTGTTTTTT. Translation: CSARDGTSTGELFF.

The chain couples TRBV20-1 to TRBJ2-1; TRBD2 agrees at 11 bases. Germline values: CDR1 DFQATT, CDR2 SNEGSKA (reference sequence). The CDR3 consists of 17 residues. The J segment lost 8 bases and the V segment lost 0 bases, leaving 12 bases of the junction unmatched. The CDR3 DNA follows: TGCAGTGCTAGAGATCTCGGACTAGCGGGTCCCCGGGATGAGCAGTTCTTC. Translation gives CSARDLGLAGPRDEQFF.

The J gene is TRBJ2-7, the V gene TRBV29-1; TRBD1 matches at 7 bases. Germline V lookup: CDR1 SQVTM, CDR2 ANQGSEA. The V gene end was trimmed by 4 bases and the J gene end by 2 bases; junction bases not matched to a gene: 11. The CDR3 covers 15 residues. The CDR3 nucleotides read TGCAGCGTTGTGCACCGGGACAGTCGAACCTACGAGCAGTACTTC. Protein: CSVVHRDSRTYEQYF.

There are many counts of this clonotype. The rearrangement links TRBV27 to TRBJ2-7; 13 bases align to TRBD2. Germline trimming cut 1 base from V and 2 bases from J; bases unmatched to any gene: 8. Germline V CDR1 and CDR2: MNHEY, SMNVEV (reference sequence). CDR3 length equals 18 residues. The CDR3 is CASSLFWTSGRVAYEQYF. The DNA for the CDR3 is TGTGCCAGCAGTTTATTCTGGACTAGCGGGAGAGTAGCCTACGAGCAGTACTTC.

This clonotype was counted a few times. This chain uses TRBV6-5 with TRBJ2-7; TRBD2 matches 11 bases. V gave up 1 base and J gave up 2 bases; unmatched junction bases: 1. The CDR3 covers 15 residues. Germline values: CDR1 MNHEY, CDR2 SVGAGI. CDR3 amino acids: CASSYYSGRAYEQYF. The CDR3 region has the DNA TGTGCCAGCAGTTACTATAGCGGGAGGGCCTACGAGCAGTACTTC.

This clonotype was observed a few times. The chain couples TRBV7-9 to TRBJ1-1; perhaps TRBD1 as D (5 bases). The CDR3 length is 13 residues. The germline CDR1 and CDR2 sequences are SEHNR and FQNEAQ (reference sequence). V lost 5 bases and J 11 bases, leaving 18 bases between the germline ends. This CDR3 reads CASSPGAGSGAFF. CDR3 DNA: TGTGCCAGCAGCCCCGGGGCTGGATCGGGGGCTTTCTTT.

The table lists this clonotype with many counts. The chain combines TRBV4-2 with TRBJ2-7, with D tentatively TRBD2 (5 bases). CDR1 and CDR2 (germline): LGHNA, YNFKEQ. This CDR3 spans 15 amino acids. Trimming took 1 base from V and 0 from J, leaving 10 bases between them. CDR3 protein: CASSQVDSPSYEQYF. CDR3 bases: TGTGCCAGCAGCCAAGTGGACTCACCCTCCTACGAGCAGTACTTC.

This clonotype was picked up a small number of times. The chain joins TRBV7-9 to TRBJ2-4; D may be TRBD1 or TRBD2 (6 bases each). Germline CDR1 SEHNR, CDR2 FQNEAQ (reference sequence). CDR3 length equals 17 residues. V lost 7 bases and J 0 bases, leaving 19 bases between the germline ends. CDR3 bases: TGTGCCAGCACAAAATACAGGGAGGCTCTAGCCAAAAACATTCAGTACTTC. It is translated as CASTKYREALAKNIQYF. Full variable domain (rest looked up from reference TRBV7-9 and TRBJ2-4): DTGVSQNPRHKITKRGQNVTFRCDPISEHNRLYWYRQTLGQGPEFLTYFQNEAQLEKSRLLSDRFSAERPKGSFSTLEIQRTEQGDSAMYLCASTKYREALAKNIQYFGAGTRLSVL.